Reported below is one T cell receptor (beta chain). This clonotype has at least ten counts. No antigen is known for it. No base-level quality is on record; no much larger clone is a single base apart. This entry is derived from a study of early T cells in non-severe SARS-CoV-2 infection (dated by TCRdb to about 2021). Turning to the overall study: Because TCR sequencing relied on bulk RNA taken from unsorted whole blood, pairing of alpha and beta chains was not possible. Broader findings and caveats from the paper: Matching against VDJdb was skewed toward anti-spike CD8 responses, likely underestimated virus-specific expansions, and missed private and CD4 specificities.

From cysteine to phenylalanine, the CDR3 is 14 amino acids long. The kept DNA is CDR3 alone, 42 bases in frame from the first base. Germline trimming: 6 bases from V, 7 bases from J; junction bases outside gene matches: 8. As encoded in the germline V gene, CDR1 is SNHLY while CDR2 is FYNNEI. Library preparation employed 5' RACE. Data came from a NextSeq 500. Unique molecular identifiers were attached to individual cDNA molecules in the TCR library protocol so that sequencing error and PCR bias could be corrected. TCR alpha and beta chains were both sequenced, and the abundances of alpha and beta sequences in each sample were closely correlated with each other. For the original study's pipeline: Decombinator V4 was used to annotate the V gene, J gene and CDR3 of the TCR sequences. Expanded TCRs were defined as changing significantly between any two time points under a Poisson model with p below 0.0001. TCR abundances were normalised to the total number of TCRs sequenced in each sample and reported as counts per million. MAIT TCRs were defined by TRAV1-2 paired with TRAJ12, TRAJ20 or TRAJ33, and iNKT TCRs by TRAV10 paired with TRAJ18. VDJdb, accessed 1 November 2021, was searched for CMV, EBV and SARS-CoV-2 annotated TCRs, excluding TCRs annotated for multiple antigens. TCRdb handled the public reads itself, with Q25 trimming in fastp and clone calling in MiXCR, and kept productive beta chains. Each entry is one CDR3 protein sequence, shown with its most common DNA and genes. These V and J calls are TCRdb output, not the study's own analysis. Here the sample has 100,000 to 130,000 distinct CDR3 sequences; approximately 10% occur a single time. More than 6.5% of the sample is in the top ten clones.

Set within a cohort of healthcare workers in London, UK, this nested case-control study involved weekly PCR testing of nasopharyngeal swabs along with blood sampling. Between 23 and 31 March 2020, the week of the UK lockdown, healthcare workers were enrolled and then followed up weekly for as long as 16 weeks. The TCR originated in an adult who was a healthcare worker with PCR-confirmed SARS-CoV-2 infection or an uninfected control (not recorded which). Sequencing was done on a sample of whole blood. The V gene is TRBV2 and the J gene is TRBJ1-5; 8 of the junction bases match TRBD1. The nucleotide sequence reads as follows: TGTGCCAGCAGGGACCGGACAGGGCCCCAGCCCCAGCATTTT. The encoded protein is CASRDRTGPQPQHF.